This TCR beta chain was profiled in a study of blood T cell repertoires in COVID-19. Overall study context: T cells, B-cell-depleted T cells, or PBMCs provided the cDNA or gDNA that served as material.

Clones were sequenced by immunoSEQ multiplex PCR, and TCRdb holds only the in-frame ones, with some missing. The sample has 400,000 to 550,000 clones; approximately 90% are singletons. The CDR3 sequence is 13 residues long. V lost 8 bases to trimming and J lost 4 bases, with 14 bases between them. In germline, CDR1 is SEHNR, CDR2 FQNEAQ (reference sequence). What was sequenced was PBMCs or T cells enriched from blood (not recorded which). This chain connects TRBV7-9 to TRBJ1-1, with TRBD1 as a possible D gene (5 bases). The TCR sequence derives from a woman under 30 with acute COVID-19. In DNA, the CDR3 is TGTGCCAGCGGGGAGGGACGGTTCACTGAAGCTTTCTTT. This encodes CASGEGRFTEAFF.